These 25 T cell receptor beta chains were sequenced from one sample in a study of human T cells and chemical hapten exposure. Individual cDNA molecules (in the library) carried attached unique molecular identifiers. MiXCR, applied by TCRdb to the reads, yields one record per CDR3 protein. This table has about 120,000 distinct CDR3 sequences, 8% to 9.5% appearing once. Researchers extracted total RNA from unfractionated whole blood. The source material was whole blood. The receptors were sampled from a human donor in good health. Some clones in this sample may be carry-over from other donors' samples.

This clonotype has just a few counts. The chain is built from TRBV29-1 and TRBJ2-1, with D perhaps matching TRBD1 (6 bases). V was pared by 6 bases and J by 5 bases, with 17 bases between. CDR3 length: 14 residues. CDR1 is SQVTM and CDR2 is ANQGSEA in the germline V gene. CDR3 sequence reads: CSVGRQGPNNEQFF. The DNA of the CDR3 is TGCAGCGTCGGACGGCAGGGGCCTAACAATGAGCAGTTCTTC.

The genes are TRBV14 and TRBJ2-3, with D maybe TRBD1 (5 bases). The ends were cut back, 1 base at V and 2 bases at J, with 7 bases in the middle. CDR3 size: 14 residues. Per germline, CDR1 SGHDN and CDR2 FVKESK. The DNA for the CDR3 is TGTGCCAGCAGCCAAGCACAGGTCACAGATACGCAGTATTTT. Translated, it gives CASSQAQVTDTQYF.

The sample holds many counts of this clonotype. The rearrangement uses TRBV4-1 and TRBJ1-1; the match to TRBD1 covers 10 bases. The J segment lost 6 bases and the V segment lost 5 bases, leaving 3 bases of the junction unmatched. The CDR3 is made up of 13 amino acids. Germline CDR1 and CDR2: MGHRA and YSYEKL. The CDR3 spells CASSYGQGAEAFF. Written as DNA, the CDR3 is TGCGCCAGCAGCTATGGACAGGGGGCTGAAGCTTTCTTT.

Note on this clonotype: One end of the junction is discordant with germline, which a read error may explain. The chain carries TRBV11-2 and TRBJ2-3; tentative D call: TRBD1 (6 bases). The CDR3 is 16 amino acids. Germline CDR1 is SGHAT and CDR2 is FQNNGV. The CDR3 DNA sequence: TGTGCCAGCAGCTTAGATGGGACACGAGGCACAGATATGCAGTATTTT. Residues: CASSLDGTRGTDMQYF. The full variable domain, completed using reference TRBV11-2 and TRBJ2-3, is EAGVAQSPRYKIIEKRQSVAFWCNPISGHATLYWYQQILGQGPKLLIQFQNNGVVDDSQLPKDRFSAERLKGVDSTLKIQPAKLEDSAVYLCASSLDGTRGTDMQYFGPGTRLTVL.

This clonotype has more than one count but fewer than ten. The rearrangement links TRBV12-3 or TRBV12-4 to TRBJ2-1, with TRBD2 identical over 12 bases. The CDR3 consists of 19 residues. With 4 bases clipped from V and 2 bases from J, the junction kept 12 bases outside the gene matches. The CDR3 region is CASSSTSGSLRVPYNEQFF. In DNA form, the CDR3 reads TGTGCCAGCAGTTCGACTAGCGGGAGTTTGCGAGTCCCCTACAATGAGCAGTTCTTC.

This clonotype has a count of ten or more. The gene calls are TRBV6-2 or TRBV6-3 and TRBJ1-5; D gene unclear. The CDR3 length is 13 residues. Germline assignment: CDR1 MNHEY and CDR2 SVGEGT. The germline V and J ends were trimmed by 2 bases and 4 bases, with 6 bases remaining between them. The CDR3 nucleotides read TGTGCCAGCAGTTACCGCAAAAATCAGCCCCAGCATTTT. Protein product: CASSYRKNQPQHF.

This clonotype was counted only a few times. The chain recombines TRBV24-1 with TRBJ1-5, with D possibly being TRBD1 (6 bases). Germline V CDR1 and CDR2: KGHDR, SFDVKD. V shed 9 bases and J shed 7 bases, with 15 bases lying between them. The CDR3 is 13 residues long. The CDR3 spells CATPGQRNQPQHF. The CDR3 bases are TGTGCCACCCCCGGACAGAGGAACCAGCCCCAGCATTTT.

This clonotype was seen ten or more times. The rearrangement uses TRBV3-1 and TRBJ1-2, with D possibly being TRBD1 (6 bases). From germline, CDR1 is LGHDT and CDR2 YNNKEL (reference sequence). The CDR3 covers 12 residues. The ends were cut back, 2 bases at V and 8 bases at J, with 9 bases in the middle. DNA of the CDR3: TGTGCCAGCAGCCAAACAGGGTACGGCTACACCTTC. It specifies CASSQTGYGYTF.

In its sample, this clonotype was seen many times. This chain connects TRBV6-1 to TRBJ1-1, with 7 positions matching TRBD1. The germline V gene has CDR1 MNHNS and CDR2 SASEGT. V lost 5 bases, J lost 11 bases, and 5 bases stayed unmatched. The CDR3 is 11 residues long. CDR3 protein: CASSFDRAAFF. DNA of the CDR3: TGTGCCAGCAGTTTCGACAGGGCGGCTTTCTTT.

The rearrangement uses TRBV12-3 or TRBV12-4 and TRBJ2-3; D is possibly TRBD2 (6 bases). This CDR3 is built from 15 residues. V was shortened by 7 bases and J by 6 bases, with 20 bases between the two germline ends. The CDR3, as DNA: TGTGCCAGCACCTTACGGGCGGGGATGGAGGATACGCAGTATTTT. Its translation is CASTLRAGMEDTQYF.

This clonotype was recorded at least ten times. This chain links TRBV12-3 or TRBV12-4 with TRBJ1-5; no reliable D call. V was cut by 8 bases and J by 1 base, with 12 bases left in between. This CDR3 has 14 residues. The CDR3, as DNA: TGTGCCAGCGACGCTTCTGGGAGCAATCAGCCCCAGCATTTT. Its translation: CASDASGSNQPQHF.

V is TRBV9 and J is TRBJ2-2, with D possibly TRBD2 on 6 matching bases. From germline, CDR1 is SGDLS and CDR2 YYNGEE. The V end lost 3 bases, the J end lost 4 bases, and 13 bases lay between the germline ends. This CDR3 spans 15 amino acids. Written as DNA, the CDR3 is TGTGCCAGCAGCGCATCGGGACTCAGCACCGGGGAGCTGTTTTTT. Its translation: CASSASGLSTGELFF.

The sample holds a few counts of this clonotype. The chain is built from TRBV19 and TRBJ1-1; no firm D call. Germline V CDR1 and CDR2: LNHDA, SQIVND (reference sequence). Trimming shortened V by 5 bases and J by 1 base, and 14 bases separated the two germline ends. This CDR3 is 15 amino acids long. For the CDR3, the DNA is TGTGCCAGTAGTTCCCTGGGTAAACAGAACACTGAAGCTTTCTTT. It yields the protein CASSSLGKQNTEAFF.

The sample holds many counts of this clonotype. This rearrangement joins TRBV5-1 to TRBJ1-4; 7 bases align to TRBD1. V was pared by 6 bases and J by 0 bases, with 5 bases of the junction left unmatched. CDR3 length equals 15 residues. Germline CDR1 SGHRS, CDR2 YFSETQ. CDR3 sequence: CASMPGTATNEKLFF. The CDR3 DNA sequence: TGCGCCAGCATGCCCGGGACAGCAACTAATGAAAAACTGTTTTTT.

Ten or more counts support this clonotype. This chain joins TRBV5-1 and TRBJ1-1, with unresolved D. Looked up from germline, CDR1 is SGHRS and CDR2 is YFSETQ. This CDR3 comprises 15 residues. Trimming cost V 0 bases and J 5 bases, with 14 bases left between them. CDR3: CASSLVEGVGTEAFF. CDR3 nucleotide sequence: TGCGCCAGCAGCTTGGTTGAGGGCGTGGGAACTGAAGCTTTCTTT.

This clonotype has only a few counts. This rearrangement joins TRBV27 to TRBJ1-5; 7 bases align to TRBD1. CDR1 is MNHEY and CDR2 is SMNVEV in the germline V gene (reference sequence). The CDR3 totals 14 residues. J was trimmed by 7 bases and V by 7 bases; bases with no gene match: 10. The CDR3 here is CASKGATGNQPQHF. Written as DNA, the CDR3 is TGTGCCAGCAAGGGGGCTACAGGGAACCAGCCCCAGCATTTT.

CDR3 in DNA: TGTGCCAGCAGCTTCCCTAGCGGCACAGATACGCAGTATTTT. Amino acid sequence: CASSFPSGTDTQYF. The rearrangement uses TRBV7-6 and TRBJ2-3; D perhaps matches TRBD2 (6 bases). This CDR3 comprises 14 residues. The germline V and J ends were trimmed by 3 bases and 1 base, with 8 bases remaining between them. Looked up from germline, CDR1 is SGHVS and CDR2 is FNYEAQ. Full variable domain (rest looked up from reference TRBV7-6 and TRBJ2-3): GAGVSQSPRYKVTKRGQDVALRCDPISGHVSLYWYRQALGQGPEFLTYFNYEAQQDKSGLPNDRFSAERPEGSISTLTIQRTEQRDSAMYRCASSFPSGTDTQYFGPGTRLTVL.

This clonotype was picked up many times. J is TRBJ2-1 and V is TRBV2; 9 bases line up with TRBD2. The CDR3 is 14 amino acids. Germline-derived CDR1 and CDR2 are SNHLY and FYNNEI. Trimming at V came to 6 bases and at J to 9 bases, leaving 9 bases not matched to a gene. The CDR3 spells CASRPGLALSEQFF. CDR3 coding DNA: TGTGCCAGCAGGCCGGGACTAGCTCTGAGTGAGCAGTTCTTC.

In its sample, this clonotype was seen a few times. The CDR3 region is CASSIVRNQPQHF. The DNA for the CDR3 is TGTGCCAGTAGTATAGTTCGCAATCAGCCCCAGCATTTT. The rearrangement uses TRBV19 and TRBJ1-5, with unresolved D. Germline CDR1 reads LNHDA; CDR2 reads SQIVND (reference sequence). CDR3 length: 13 amino acids. The V end lost 1 base, the J end lost 2 bases, and 3 bases lay between the germline ends.

This clonotype was found a few times. J is TRBJ2-7 and V is TRBV14; the D is unclear. The CDR3 totals 15 residues. Trimming shortened V by 0 bases and J by 0 bases, and 9 bases separated the two germline ends. Germline CDR1 SGHDN, CDR2 FVKESK. The CDR3 nucleotides read TGTGCCAGCAGCCAAGATGTGGTCAGCTCCTACGAGCAGTACTTC. Its translation: CASSQDVVSSYEQYF.

There are many counts of this clonotype. The J gene is TRBJ2-1, the V gene TRBV9, with TRBD2 identical over 10 bases. CDR3 length equals 14 residues. CDR1 is SGDLS and CDR2 is YYNGEE in the germline V gene. Trimming removed 3 bases from V and 8 bases from J; junction bases left unmatched: 5. The CDR3: CASSGTSGGDEQFF. DNA for the CDR3: TGTGCCAGCAGCGGGACTAGCGGAGGCGATGAGCAGTTCTTC.

This clonotype turned up a few times. The gene calls are TRBV6-2 or TRBV6-3 and TRBJ2-7, with 10 bases lining up with TRBD1. V dropped 4 bases and J dropped 5; count of bases not matched to a gene: 5. CDR1 is MNHEY, CDR2 SVGEGT, per germline. There are 14 residues in the CDR3. In nucleotides, the CDR3 is TGTGCCAGCAGTTCGACAGGGGGCTACGACGAGCAGTACTTC. Its translation is CASSSTGGYDEQYF.

This clonotype was counted between two and nine times. This chain links TRBV27 with TRBJ2-1, with 9 nucleotides matching TRBD2. CDR3 length equals 15 residues. The germline V gene has CDR1 MNHEY and CDR2 SMNVEV (reference sequence). The J segment lost 4 bases and the V segment lost 5 bases, leaving 6 bases of the junction unmatched. This CDR3 is CASSAPSGTYNEQFF. CDR3 bases: TGTGCCAGCAGTGCCCCTAGCGGGACTTACAATGAGCAGTTCTTC.

This clonotype was seen at least ten times. This chain links TRBV10-3 with TRBJ1-6; 7 nucleotides line up with TRBD1. The germline V gene encodes CDR1 ENHRY and CDR2 SYGVKD. Germline trimming cut 3 bases from V and 9 bases from J; bases unmatched to any gene: 14. This CDR3 has 17 amino acids. As DNA, the CDR3 is TGTGCCATCAGTGATGATGGTGGGAGGGGGCTGACTTCACCCCTCCACTTT. This encodes CAISDDGGRGLTSPLHF.

V is TRBV20-1 and J is TRBJ2-7; 9 positions agree with TRBD1. The length of the CDR3 is 14 residues. With V trimmed by 4 bases and J by 0 bases, 4 bases remained unmatched. Per germline, CDR1 DFQATT and CDR2 SNEGSKA (reference sequence). Written as DNA, the CDR3 is TGCAGTGCTACCCGGGACAGGGCCTCCTACGAGCAGTACTTC. This sequence encodes CSATRDRASYEQYF.